The present T cell receptor beta chain was sequenced within a study of cytomegalovirus exposure and HLA in healthy donors. Study-wide results and caveats: Later analysis placed DRB1 highest and HLA-C lowest in TCR association rates, which differed by HLA locus. Roughly uniform sequencing depth across donors was assumed, possibly incorrectly.

This clone is a singleton in its sample. What it binds is not known. V dropped 7 bases and J dropped 5 bases, with 11 bases sitting between them. CDR1 and CDR2 from the germline V gene are LNHDA and SQIVND (reference sequence). The CDR3 spans 13 residues. The PCR was carried out with 60 Vbeta primers and 13 Jbeta primers. The data were produced by immunoSEQ multiplex PCR, yet TCRdb's version contains in-frame clones alone and is incomplete. The sample contains 95,000 to 150,000 clones, roughly 80% of which appear only once. The chain carries TRBV19 and TRBJ2-2; D might be TRBD2 (6 bases). This receptor was identified in a man aged 30 to 39 in good health and CMV-seronegative. Sequenced: PBMCs. The CDR3 DNA follows: TGTGCCAGTACCGGGGGATGGACCGGGGAGCTGTTTTTT. Its protein is CASTGGWTGELFF.